The 17 T cell receptor beta chains below were found in one sample sequenced in a study of blood T cell repertoires in COVID-19. Repertoires were generated with immunoSEQ multiplex PCR, while TCRdb's copy carries only in-frame clones and drops some. The table has hundreds of thousands of clones, around 87% seen once. What was sequenced was peripheral blood. Receptors were obtained from a woman in her 50s who had recovered from COVID-19.

V usage is TRBV28 and J usage is TRBJ1-5, with D tentatively TRBD1 (5 bases). This CDR3 is built from 14 residues. Germline assignment: CDR1 MDHEN and CDR2 SYDVKM. The germline V and J ends were trimmed by 6 bases and 0 bases, with 9 bases remaining between them. The CDR3 sequence is CASSQGPSNQPQHF. In nucleotides, the CDR3 is TGTGCCAGCAGCCAGGGCCCTAGCAATCAGCCCCAGCATTTT.

The CDR3 DNA sequence: TGTGCCATCAGTGAGTCGGGGGGACTAGCGGGAAGCCCTAACTACGAGCAGTACTTC. As protein: CAISESGGLAGSPNYEQYF. The genes are TRBV10-3 and TRBJ2-7; 13 bases fit TRBD2. From germline, CDR1 is ENHRY and CDR2 SYGVKD. The V segment lost 0 bases and the J segment 3 bases; nucleotides outside the gene matches: 11. There are 19 residues in the CDR3.

This chain joins TRBV30 and TRBJ1-2; 9 bases fit TRBD1. The V and J ends lost 3 bases and 4 bases, in that order; junction bases with no gene match: 15. The CDR3 is 17 amino acids. Germline V CDR1 and CDR2: GTSNPN, SVGIG (reference sequence). CDR3 loop: CAWRLKPGQGTPYGYTF. In DNA, the CDR3 is TGTGCCTGGAGACTAAAACCGGGACAGGGAACCCCCTATGGCTACACCTTC.

The chain joins TRBV7-7 to TRBJ2-3; 10 bases are shared with TRBD2. CDR3 length equals 19 residues. After removal of 1 base from V and 3 bases from J, the junction contained 13 bases not matched to a gene. Germline V CDR1 and CDR2: SSHAT, FNYEAQ (reference sequence). CDR3 protein: CASSLGSGGTKNPTDTQYF. Here the CDR3 DNA reads TGTGCCAGCAGCTTAGGTAGCGGGGGGACCAAGAACCCTACAGATACGCAGTATTTT.

The chain uses TRBV30 and TRBJ1-5, with TRBD1 identical over 11 bases. This CDR3 is built from 17 residues. The J segment lost 2 bases and the V segment lost 2 bases, leaving 8 bases of the junction unmatched. Germline CDR1 reads GTSNPN; CDR2 reads SVGIG (reference sequence). DNA of the CDR3: TGTGCCTGGAGTACCGGGACAGGGGGTAGAGGCAATCAGCCCCAGCATTTT. Its protein is CAWSTGTGGRGNQPQHF.

V and J are TRBV9 and TRBJ2-2, with 9 positions matching TRBD2. The germline CDR1 and CDR2 sequences are SGDLS and YYNGEE. This CDR3 is built from 16 residues. The ends lost 2 bases at V and 2 bases at J; junction bases unmatched: 4. The CDR3 sequence: CASSVRTSENTGELFF. The CDR3 DNA is TGTGCCAGCAGCGTTCGGACTAGCGAAAACACCGGGGAGCTGTTTTTT.

The chain recombines TRBV10-3 with TRBJ2-1; 9 nucleotides align to TRBD2. Germline V lookup: CDR1 ENHRY, CDR2 SYGVKD. J was trimmed by 9 bases and V by 6 bases; bases with no gene match: 3. The CDR3 has 12 amino acids. CDR3 in DNA: TGTGCCATCAGCGCGACTAGCGGTGAGCAGTTCTTC. Translating gives CAISATSGEQFF.

The chain joins TRBV21-1 to TRBJ1-2. TRBV21-1 is flagged as a pseudogene. The CDR3 has 11 amino acids. The CDR3 region has the DNA TGTGCCAGCAGGAGGATTTATGGCTACACCTTC. Translated, it gives CASRRIYGYTF.

CDR3 DNA sequence: TGCAGCGGGTCGGGGAGGGCAAACACTGAAGCTTTCTTT. It translates to CSGSGRANTEAFF. The chain combines TRBV29-1 with TRBJ1-1, with D hard to call. V lost 7 bases, J lost 2 bases, and 14 bases lay in between. This CDR3 contains 13 residues. In germline, CDR1 is SQVTM, CDR2 ANQGSEA.

The rearrangement links TRBV11-2 to TRBJ1-6; no definite D call. The CDR3 loop spans 17 amino acids. In germline, CDR1 is SGHAT, CDR2 FQNNGV. V dropped 2 bases and J dropped 9 bases, with 20 bases sitting between them. The CDR3 coding sequence is TGTGCCAGCAGCTTAAAGTCGGCTTATATGCACAGTTCACCCCTCCACTTT. Translation: CASSLKSAYMHSSPLHF. Filled out from reference TRBV11-2 and TRBJ1-6, the complete variable domain reads EAGVAQSPRYKIIEKRQSVAFWCNPISGHATLYWYQQILGQGPKLLIQFQNNGVVDDSQLPKDRFSAERLKGVDSTLKIQPAKLEDSAVYLCASSLKSAYMHSSPLHFGNGTRLTVT.

V gene TRBV30 combines with J gene TRBJ2-1; a possible D gene is TRBD1 (6 bases). The ends were cut back, 1 base at V and 4 bases at J, with 8 bases in the middle. The CDR3 contains 13 residues. Germline V gene lookup returns CDR1 GTSNPN and CDR2 SVGIG (reference sequence). CDR3 protein: CAWSEDSYNEQFF. CDR3 coding DNA: TGTGCCTGGAGTGAGGACAGTTACAATGAGCAGTTCTTC.

V and J are TRBV19 and TRBJ2-5; D possibly corresponds to TRBD2 (6 bases). CDR1 and CDR2 from the germline V gene are LNHDA and SQIVND (reference sequence). V dropped 1 base and J dropped 5 bases, with 11 bases sitting between them. This CDR3 is built from 14 residues. CDR3 residues: CASSIVGGMETQYF. As DNA, the CDR3 is TGTGCCAGTAGTATAGTGGGCGGGATGGAGACCCAGTACTTC.

The chain carries TRBV9 and TRBJ2-7; TRBD2 might be the D (5 bases). Germline CDR1 reads SGDLS; CDR2 reads YYNGEE. The CDR3 consists of 14 residues. Trimming took 4 bases from V and 3 from J, leaving 14 bases between them. The CDR3 region has the DNA TGTGCCAGCAGCAAAATAGCGTTTGGCTACGAGCAGTACTTC. This gives the protein CASSKIAFGYEQYF.

The V and J genes are TRBV30 and TRBJ2-7, with 8 bases fitting TRBD2. With 0 bases clipped from V and 4 bases from J, the junction kept 8 bases outside the gene matches. The CDR3 has 15 residues. From germline, CDR1 is GTSNPN and CDR2 SVGIG (reference sequence). The CDR3 DNA follows: TGTGCCTGGAGTGTACCTTTAGCGGGACGGTACGAGCAGTACTTC. This gives the protein CAWSVPLAGRYEQYF.

The rearrangement joins TRBV2 to TRBJ2-1; 7 positions match TRBD1. The germline V gene has CDR1 SNHLY and CDR2 FYNNEI. This CDR3 region has 15 residues. After removal of 7 bases from V and 6 bases from J, the junction contained 12 bases not matched to a gene. The CDR3 coding sequence is TGTGCCAGCACTAGGGAACAGGGGATCGCCAATGAGCAGTTCTTC. Translating gives CASTREQGIANEQFF.

The chain recombines TRBV7-9 with TRBJ2-7; TRBD2 matches 9 bases. With V trimmed by 3 bases and J by 6 bases, 12 bases remained unmatched. The germline V gene has CDR1 SEHNR and CDR2 FQNEAQ (reference sequence). This CDR3 has 16 amino acids. For the CDR3, the DNA is TGTGCCAGCAGCTTCGCGATAGCGGGGGCGCATAGCGAGCAGTACTTC. Protein sequence: CASSFAIAGAHSEQYF.

Here the CDR3 DNA reads TGTGCCAGCAGCTCATGGGACAGGGATGTGGGGAACACTGAAGCTTTCTTT. Translated: CASSSWDRDVGNTEAFF. The chain links TRBV7-8 to TRBJ1-1; 9 bases line up with TRBD1. With 4 bases clipped from V and 1 base from J, the junction kept 10 bases outside the gene matches. This CDR3 contains 17 residues. Germline V lookup: CDR1 SGHVS, CDR2 FQNEAQ.